This TCR beta chain was obtained from a study of cytomegalovirus exposure and HLA in healthy donors. The study, taken as a whole, reports: Donor immune exposure was known only as CMV serostatus. An analysis that was carried out later associated some 17,000 TCR beta sequences with HLA alleles at 0.05 false discovery rate. Researchers reported in a later analysis that common viral pathogens appeared linked to several top clusters.

Both 60 Vbeta primers and 13 Jbeta primers went into the PCR. TCRdb's table, derived via immunoSEQ multiplex PCR, lists solely in-frame clones and lacks some. Its table records approximately 100,000 clones. With respect to this clone: Its matching antigen is unknown.

Germline V gene sequence: CDR1 LNHDA, CDR2 SQIVND (reference sequence). The CDR3 length is 15 residues. J lost 8 bases, V lost 7 bases, and 14 bases had no gene match. What was sequenced was PBMCs. The TCR comes from a man between 50 and 59 years old in good health and CMV-seronegative. The rearrangement joins TRBV19 to TRBJ2-1, with TRBD2 matching over 7 bases. CDR3 nucleotide sequence: TGTGCCAGTAAGGTCTCGTGGGAGGGCGGGCATGAGCAGTTCTTC. Translation gives CASKVSWEGGHEQFF.